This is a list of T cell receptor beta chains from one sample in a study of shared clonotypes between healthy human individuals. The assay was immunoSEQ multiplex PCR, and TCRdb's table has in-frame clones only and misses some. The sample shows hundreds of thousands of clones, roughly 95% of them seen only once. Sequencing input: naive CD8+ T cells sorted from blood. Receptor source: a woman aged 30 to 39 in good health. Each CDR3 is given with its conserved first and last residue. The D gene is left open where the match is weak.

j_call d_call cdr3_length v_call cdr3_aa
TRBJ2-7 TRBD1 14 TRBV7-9 CASSPDRGTYEQYF
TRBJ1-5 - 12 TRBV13 CASSLGNQPQHF
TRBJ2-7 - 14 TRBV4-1 CASSHPDKHYEQYF
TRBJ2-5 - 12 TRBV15 CATSREGETQYF
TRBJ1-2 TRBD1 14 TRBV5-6 CASSLGTGAMGYTF
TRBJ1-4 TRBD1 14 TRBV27 CASSLRTGPEKLFF
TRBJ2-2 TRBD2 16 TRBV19 CASSILRAGGPGELFF
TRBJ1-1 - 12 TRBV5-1 CASWDRFTEAFF
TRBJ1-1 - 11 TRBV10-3 CAISGGTEAFF
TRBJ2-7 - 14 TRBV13 CASSLTRERYEQYF
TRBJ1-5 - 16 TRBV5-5 CASSLAAPYSNQPQHF
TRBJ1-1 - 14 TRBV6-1 CASSETDVGIEAFF
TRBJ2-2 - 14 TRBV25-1 CATVGSWYTGELFF
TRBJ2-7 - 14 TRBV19 CASSISGMTYEQYF
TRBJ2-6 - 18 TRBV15 CATSGRRTSDSGANVLTF
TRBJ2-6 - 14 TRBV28 CASMEFGGANVLTF
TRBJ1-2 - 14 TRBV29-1 CSVATEGLSYGYTF
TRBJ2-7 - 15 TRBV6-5 CASSYSGPTDYEQYF
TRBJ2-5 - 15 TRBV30 CAWAVRTSGQEEQYF
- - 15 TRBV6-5 CASSVEAPASYEQYF